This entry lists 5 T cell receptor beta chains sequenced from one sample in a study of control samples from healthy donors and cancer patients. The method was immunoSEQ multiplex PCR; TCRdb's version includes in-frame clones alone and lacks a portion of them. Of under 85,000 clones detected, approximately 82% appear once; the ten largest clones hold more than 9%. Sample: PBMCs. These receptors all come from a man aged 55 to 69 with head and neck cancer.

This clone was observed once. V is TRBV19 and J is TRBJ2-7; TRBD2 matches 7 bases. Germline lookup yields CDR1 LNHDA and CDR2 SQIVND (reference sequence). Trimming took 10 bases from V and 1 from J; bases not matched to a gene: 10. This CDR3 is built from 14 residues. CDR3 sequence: CATKTYGGSYEQYF. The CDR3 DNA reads TGTGCCACTAAGACGTACGGGGGGTCCTACGAGCAGTACTTC.

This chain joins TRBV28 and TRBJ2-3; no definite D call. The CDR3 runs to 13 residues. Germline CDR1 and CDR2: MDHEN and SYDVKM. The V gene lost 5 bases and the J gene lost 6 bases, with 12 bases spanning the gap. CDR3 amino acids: CASSGQSRDTQYF. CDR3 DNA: TGTGCCAGCAGTGGTCAGAGCCGGGATACGCAGTATTTT.

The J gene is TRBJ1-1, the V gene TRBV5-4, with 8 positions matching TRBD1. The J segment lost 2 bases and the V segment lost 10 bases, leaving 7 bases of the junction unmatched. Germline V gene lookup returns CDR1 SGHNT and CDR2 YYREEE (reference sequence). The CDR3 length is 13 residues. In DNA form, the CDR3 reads TGTGCCTGCAACAGGGGGGGTAACACTGAAGCTTTCTTT. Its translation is CACNRGGNTEAFF.

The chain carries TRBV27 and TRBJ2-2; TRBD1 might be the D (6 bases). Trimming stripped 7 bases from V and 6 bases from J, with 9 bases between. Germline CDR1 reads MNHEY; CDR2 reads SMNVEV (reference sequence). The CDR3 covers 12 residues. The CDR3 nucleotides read TGTGCCAGCATGACAGGTCCCGGGGAGCTGTTTTTT. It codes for CASMTGPGELFF.

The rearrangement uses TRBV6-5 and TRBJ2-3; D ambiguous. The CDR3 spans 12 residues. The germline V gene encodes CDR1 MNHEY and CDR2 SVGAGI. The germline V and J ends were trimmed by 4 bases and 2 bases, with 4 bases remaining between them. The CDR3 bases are TGTGCCAGCAGTTCGGACACAGATACGCAGTATTTT. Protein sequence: CASSSDTDTQYF.